This T cell receptor beta chain was obtained from a study of blood T cell repertoires in COVID-19. Study overall: Acute and convalescent COVID-19 specimens originated in the United States, Italy and Spain. PBMCs, B-cell-depleted T cells, or T cells provided the cDNA or gDNA that made up the material.

Authors' data handling: For nucleated cells, counts were estimated from reference gene primer amplification. The assay was immunoSEQ multiplex PCR, and TCRdb's table has in-frame clones only and misses some. The DNA gave D and trimming, while V, J and clone size come from that table. The sample has fewer than 200,000 clones, 90% seen once; the top ten hold approximately 0.5%. V lost 3 bases, J lost 4 bases, and 16 bases lay in between. CDR1 is SGHNT and CDR2 is YYREEE in the germline V gene (reference sequence). This CDR3 region has 16 residues. The TCR sequence derives from a man in his fifties or sixties with acute or convalescent COVID-19. The chain couples TRBV5-4 to TRBJ2-2; D is perhaps TRBD1 (6 bases). Sequenced material: peripheral blood. The DNA for the CDR3 is TGTGCCAGCAGCTCTGGTATTCAGGGGTTCACCGGGGAGCTGTTTTTT. It codes for CASSSGIQGFTGELFF.